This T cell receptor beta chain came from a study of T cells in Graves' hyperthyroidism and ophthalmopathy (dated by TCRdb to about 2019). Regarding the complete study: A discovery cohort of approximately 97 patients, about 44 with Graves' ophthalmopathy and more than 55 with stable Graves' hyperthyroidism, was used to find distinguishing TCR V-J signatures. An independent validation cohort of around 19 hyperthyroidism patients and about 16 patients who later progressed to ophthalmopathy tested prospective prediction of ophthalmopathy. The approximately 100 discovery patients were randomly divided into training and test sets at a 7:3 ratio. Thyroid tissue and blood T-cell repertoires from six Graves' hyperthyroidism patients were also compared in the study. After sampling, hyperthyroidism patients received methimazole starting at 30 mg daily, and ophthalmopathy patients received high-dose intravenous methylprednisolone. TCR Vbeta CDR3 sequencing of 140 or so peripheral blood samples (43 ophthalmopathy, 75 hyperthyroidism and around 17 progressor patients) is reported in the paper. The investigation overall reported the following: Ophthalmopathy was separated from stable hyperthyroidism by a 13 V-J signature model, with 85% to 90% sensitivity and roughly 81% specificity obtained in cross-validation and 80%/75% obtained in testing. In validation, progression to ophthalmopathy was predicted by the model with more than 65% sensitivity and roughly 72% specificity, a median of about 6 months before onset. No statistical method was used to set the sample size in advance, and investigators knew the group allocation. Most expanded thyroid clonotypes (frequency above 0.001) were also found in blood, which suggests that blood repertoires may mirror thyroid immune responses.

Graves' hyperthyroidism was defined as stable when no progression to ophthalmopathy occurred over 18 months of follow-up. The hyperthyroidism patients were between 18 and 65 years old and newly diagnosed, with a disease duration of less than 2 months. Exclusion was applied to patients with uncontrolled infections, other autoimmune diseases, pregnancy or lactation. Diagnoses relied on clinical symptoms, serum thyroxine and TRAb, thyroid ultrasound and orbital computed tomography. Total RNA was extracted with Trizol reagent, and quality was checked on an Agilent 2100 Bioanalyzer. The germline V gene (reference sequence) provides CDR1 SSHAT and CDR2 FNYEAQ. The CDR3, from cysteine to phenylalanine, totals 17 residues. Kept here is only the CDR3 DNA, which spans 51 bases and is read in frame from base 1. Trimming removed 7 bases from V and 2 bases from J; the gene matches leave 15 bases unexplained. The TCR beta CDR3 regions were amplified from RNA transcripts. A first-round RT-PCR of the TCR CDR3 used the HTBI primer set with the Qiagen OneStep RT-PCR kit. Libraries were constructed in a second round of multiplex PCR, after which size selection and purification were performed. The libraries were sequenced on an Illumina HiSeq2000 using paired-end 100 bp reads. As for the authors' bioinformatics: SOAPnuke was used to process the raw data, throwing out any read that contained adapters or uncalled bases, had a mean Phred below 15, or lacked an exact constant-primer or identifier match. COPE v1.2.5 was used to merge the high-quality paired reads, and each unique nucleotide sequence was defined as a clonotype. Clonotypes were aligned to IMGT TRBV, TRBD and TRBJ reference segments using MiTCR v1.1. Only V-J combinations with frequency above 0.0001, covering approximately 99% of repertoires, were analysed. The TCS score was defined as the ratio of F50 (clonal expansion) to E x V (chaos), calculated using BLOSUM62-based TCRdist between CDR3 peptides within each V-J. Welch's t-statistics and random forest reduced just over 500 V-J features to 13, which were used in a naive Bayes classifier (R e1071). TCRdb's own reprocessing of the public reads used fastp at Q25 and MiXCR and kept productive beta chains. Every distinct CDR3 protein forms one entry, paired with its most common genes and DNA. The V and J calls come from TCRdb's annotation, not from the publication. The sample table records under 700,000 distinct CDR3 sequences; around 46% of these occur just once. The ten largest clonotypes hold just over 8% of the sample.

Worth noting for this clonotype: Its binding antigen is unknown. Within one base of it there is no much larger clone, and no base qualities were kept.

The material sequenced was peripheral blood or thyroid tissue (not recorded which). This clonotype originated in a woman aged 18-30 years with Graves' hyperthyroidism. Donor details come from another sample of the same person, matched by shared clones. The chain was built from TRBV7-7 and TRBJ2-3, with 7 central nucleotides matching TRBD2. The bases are TGTGCCAGCACCCAAAAACCCCTAGCGGTATCCACAGATACGCAGTATTTT. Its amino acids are CASTQKPLAVSTDTQYF.